Given below is one T cell receptor (beta chain) in context. As yet, its antigen is unknown. The record originates from a study of PD-1 blockade in classical Hodgkin lymphoma. In the study overall: Once every 2 weeks, patients received intravenous nivolumab at 3 mg/kg.

Only in-frame clones appear in the TCRdb table, and some are missing; sequencing was by immunoSEQ multiplex PCR. The sample has over 80,000 clones; roughly 73% are singletons. The CDR3 has 13 amino acids. Germline CDR1 reads SGHTA; CDR2 reads FQGTGA. V lost 4 bases, J lost 1 base, and 0 bases stayed unmatched. Time point in this sample: cycle 4 day 1 (C4D1), after less than 7 weeks of nivolumab. No patient escaped relapse after autologous stem cell transplantation, and brentuximab vedotin exposure varied. Findings and caveats of the study: Patients with a complete response exhibited baseline diversity comparable to newly diagnosed patients. Only CD4+ TCR diversity, not CD8+, had risen significantly by C4D1.

The receptor comes from a human donor with classical Hodgkin lymphoma. The chain carries TRBV7-3 and TRBJ1-1; TRBD1 aligns across 7 bases. The specimen was peripheral blood mononuclear cells (PBMCs), collected before the fourth cycle of nivolumab. This CDR3 reads CASSSGGNTEAFF. In DNA, the CDR3 is TGTGCCAGCAGCTCAGGGGGGAACACTGAAGCTTTCTTT.